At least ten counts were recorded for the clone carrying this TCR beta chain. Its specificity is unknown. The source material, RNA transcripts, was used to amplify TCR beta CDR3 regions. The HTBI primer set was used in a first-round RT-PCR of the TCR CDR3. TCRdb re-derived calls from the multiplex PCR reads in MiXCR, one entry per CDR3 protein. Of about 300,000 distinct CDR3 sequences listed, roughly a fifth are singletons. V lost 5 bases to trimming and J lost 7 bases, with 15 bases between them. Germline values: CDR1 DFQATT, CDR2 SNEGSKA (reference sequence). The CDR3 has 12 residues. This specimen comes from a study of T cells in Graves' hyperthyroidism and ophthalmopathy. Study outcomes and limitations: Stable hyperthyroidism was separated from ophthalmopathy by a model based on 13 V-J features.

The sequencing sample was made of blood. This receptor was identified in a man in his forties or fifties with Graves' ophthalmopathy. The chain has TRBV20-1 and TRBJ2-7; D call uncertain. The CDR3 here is CSAQSGPPEQYF. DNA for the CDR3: TGCAGTGCTCAGAGTGGCCCCCCGGAGCAGTACTTC.